This entry describes one T cell receptor beta chain. This clonotype was counted ten times or more. Its antigen is not yet known. No much larger clone is present one base from it, and per-base qualities are unavailable. The data were taken from a study of CD8 T cells in ankylosing spondylitis (dated by TCRdb to 2017 to 2019). About the investigation overall: The study profiled T cell receptor beta repertoires in healthy donors and ankylosing spondylitis patients to find disease-linked TCR variants. Samples of peripheral blood were taken, and for ankylosing spondylitis patients, synovial fluid was collected as well. The whole study cohort included 85 to 120 healthy donors and around 25 ankylosing spondylitis patients. Overall study outcomes, separate from this receptor: In peripheral blood, the disease-linked clones were found at relatively low frequencies and had a CD8+ phenotype. Some of the motif variants had been reported before in the synovial fluid and blood of reactive arthritis patients, a finding that suggests common disease-initiation mechanisms. A TCR beta motif made up of fewer than 10 highly homologous amino acid variants appeared to be characteristic of blood from ankylosing spondylitis patients. According to the report, matched synovial fluid samples from ankylosing spondylitis patients were significantly enriched for the disease-linked clones.

Its CDR3 holds 14 amino acids, cysteine through phenylalanine. Only CDR3 DNA remains: 42 bases, in frame from the first base. The junction shows trimming of 5 bases on V and 8 bases on J, plus 13 bases between the germline ends. The germline V gene gives CDR1 as MNHNS and CDR2 as SASEGT. TCRdb shows the sequencer as Illumina HiSeq 2500. Quantitative 5'-RACE with molecular barcodes was used to prepare TCR beta libraries. On the authors' methods: To identify disease-linked TCR variants, a new computational method was used, one built on a probabilistic model of VDJ rearrangement. The raw public data were reprocessed by TCRdb itself: fastp quality trimming at Q25, MiXCR clonotype calling, in-frame beta chains only. CDR3 protein duplicates are merged, each entry listing the most common genes and DNA. The V and J calls come from TCRdb's annotation, not from the publication. This sample gives under 150,000 distinct CDR3 sequences in total; about an eighth of them show up just once. 3.5% to 5% of the sample goes to the ten largest clones.

Source material: blood, either unsorted or a sorted T cell fraction (not recorded which). The V and J genes are TRBV6-1 and TRBJ1-6; the D gene is perhaps TRBD1, on 5 matching bases. This clonotype originated in a female donor with ankylosing spondylitis or in good health (not recorded which). In nucleotide form, the sequence is TGTGCCAGCAGTCCCGGGACCCCCGATTCACCCCTCCACTTT. Its protein reads: CASSPGTPDSPLHF.